The text below deals with one TCR beta chain. Its cognate antigen is unknown. MiXCR, run by TCRdb on the reads, gives a single entry per CDR3 protein. The data show approximately 300,000 distinct CDR3 sequences, almost 30% seen once. The data stem from a study of T cell repertoires in cytomegalovirus infection. On the study more broadly: Used in the study were CMV epitopes, some recently identified and HLA-C-restricted, others well-studied and HLA-B-restricted.

This CDR3 is 17 amino acids long. V lost 1 base, J lost 10 bases, and 23 bases lay in between. Germline lookup yields CDR1 SGHVS and CDR2 FQNEAQ. V and J are TRBV7-8 and TRBJ2-1; D not certain. The specimen was cultured PBMCs, collected from culture after CMV antigen stimulation. This sequence originates from a human donor in good health (CMV status not recorded). Some clones in this sample may be carry-over from other donors' samples. The CDR3 protein is CASSLGVSPLLQLEQFF. The DNA of the CDR3 is TGTGCCAGCAGCTTAGGGGTTTCCCCATTGCTCCAGTTAGAGCAGTTCTTC.